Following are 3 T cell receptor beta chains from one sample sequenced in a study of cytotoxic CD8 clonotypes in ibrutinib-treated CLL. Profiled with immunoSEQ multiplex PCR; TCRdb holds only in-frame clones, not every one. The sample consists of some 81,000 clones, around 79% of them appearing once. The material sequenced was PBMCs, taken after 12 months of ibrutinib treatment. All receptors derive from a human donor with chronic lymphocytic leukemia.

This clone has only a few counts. Written as DNA, the CDR3 is TGTGCCAGCCGGGCCGGGACGGAGACTAACTATGGCTACACCTTC. It translates to CASRAGTETNYGYTF. The rearrangement uses TRBV10-3 and TRBJ1-2; D might be TRBD1 (5 bases). CDR1 and CDR2 from the germline V gene are ENHRY and SYGVKD. With 10 bases removed from V and 0 bases from J, the gap between germline ends came to 18 bases. The CDR3 is 15 residues long.

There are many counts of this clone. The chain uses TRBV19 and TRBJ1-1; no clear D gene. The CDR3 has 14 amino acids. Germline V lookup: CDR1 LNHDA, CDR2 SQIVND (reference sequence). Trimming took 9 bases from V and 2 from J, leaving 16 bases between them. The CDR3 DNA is TGTGCCAGCCGAGTTAGGGCACCCAACACTGAAGCTTTCTTT. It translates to CASRVRAPNTEAFF.

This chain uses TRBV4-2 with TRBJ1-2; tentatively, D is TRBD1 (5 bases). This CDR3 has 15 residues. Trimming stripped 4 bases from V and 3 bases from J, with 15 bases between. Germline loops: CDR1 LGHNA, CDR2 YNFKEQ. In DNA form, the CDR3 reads TGTGCCAGCAGCCCAGAATTGGGACCGCACTATGGCTACACCTTC. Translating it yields CASSPELGPHYGYTF.